Described below is a single T cell receptor (beta chain) sequence and its context. The antigen is unknown. This sample is part of a study of cytomegalovirus exposure and HLA in healthy donors. At the level of the study: In a previous analysis, around 110 million unique TCR beta sequences were found from some 180 million T cells.

Whole-study findings and limits: Per a later analysis, 15,000 to 20,000 TCR beta sequences showed association with HLA alleles at 0.05 false discovery rate.

PCR employed 60 Vbeta and 13 Jbeta primers. Profiled with immunoSEQ multiplex PCR; TCRdb holds only in-frame clones, not every one. The data hold about 98,000 clones, with around 60% observed a single time. Germline CDR1 SGHTA, CDR2 FQGNSA. V lost 5 bases to trimming and J lost 3 bases, with 14 bases between them. This CDR3 has 15 residues. The sequencing sample was made of PBMCs. The sequence came from a human donor in good health. The V gene is TRBV7-2, the J gene TRBJ1-5; D remains ambiguous. CDR3 sequence: CASSRMVSANQPQHF. In DNA form, the CDR3 reads TGTGCCAGCAGCCGTATGGTCAGTGCCAATCAGCCCCAGCATTTT.